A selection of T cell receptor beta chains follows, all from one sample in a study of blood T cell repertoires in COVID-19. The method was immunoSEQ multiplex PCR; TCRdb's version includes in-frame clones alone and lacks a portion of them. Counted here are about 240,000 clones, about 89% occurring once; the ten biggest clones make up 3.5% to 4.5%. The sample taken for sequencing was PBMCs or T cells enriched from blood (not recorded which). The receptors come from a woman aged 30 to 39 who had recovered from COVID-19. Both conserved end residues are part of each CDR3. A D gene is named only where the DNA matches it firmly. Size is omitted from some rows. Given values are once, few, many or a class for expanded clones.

DNA: TGCAGTGCTAGTCCCGGGACAGGGCTATGGGGCAATGAGCAGTTCTTC
CDR3: CSASPGTGLWGNEQFF
D: TRBD1
V: TRBV20-1
J: TRBJ2-1
size: -

DNA: TGTGCCAGCAGTTTATCCAGGGGCGGATCCGAGCAGTACTTC
CDR3: CASSLSRGGSEQYF
D: -
V: TRBV28
J: TRBJ2-7
size: -

DNA: TGTGCCAGCTCACTCGCCTACGCCAGGACTGGAAACACCATATATTTT
CDR3: CASSLAYARTGNTIYF
D: -
V: TRBV18
J: TRBJ1-3
size: once

DNA: TGTGCCAGCAGTAATCCGGGACAGGGTGTTACTGAAGCTTTCTTT
CDR3: CASSNPGQGVTEAFF
D: TRBD1
V: TRBV11-2
J: TRBJ1-1
size: few

DNA: TGTGCCAGCAGTTTGGACAGGGGGCTGAACTATGGCTACACCTTC
CDR3: CASSLDRGLNYGYTF
D: TRBD1
V: TRBV2
J: TRBJ1-2
size: -

DNA: TGTGCCAGCAGTTCTCGCCCTCTATTACTAGCGGAGAACTCCTACAATGAGCAGTTCTTC
CDR3: CASSSRPLLLAENSYNEQFF
D: TRBD2
V: TRBV27
J: TRBJ2-1
size: -

DNA: TGTGCCACCAGCAGAGACGACAGCGGGCCCCTCCACTTT
CDR3: CATSRDDSGPLHF
D: -
V: TRBV15
J: TRBJ1-6
size: -

DNA: TGCAGTGCTCTCCGGGAAGAAGCTTTCTTT
CDR3: CSALREEAFF
D: -
V: TRBV20-1
J: TRBJ1-1
size: -

DNA: TGTGCCAGCAGTCTACTAGCGGGAGGGCCGGCCTACGAGCAGTACTTC
CDR3: CASSLLAGGPAYEQYF
D: TRBD2
V: TRBV2
J: TRBJ2-7
size: -

DNA: TGTGCCAGCAGCCTCTCGGGACTAGCGGGGCACTCCTACGAGCAGTACTTC
CDR3: CASSLSGLAGHSYEQYF
D: TRBD2
V: TRBV28
J: TRBJ2-7
size: -

DNA: TGTGCCAGCAGTGAAGACGCGTGGTCCTACGAGCAGTACTTC
CDR3: CASSEDAWSYEQYF
D: -
V: TRBV6-1
J: TRBJ2-7
size: -

DNA: TGCGCCAGCAGCGAAAGGGATAGCGGGAGGGCTTCCTACGAGCAGTACTTC
CDR3: CASSERDSGRASYEQYF
D: TRBD2
V: TRBV4-1
J: TRBJ2-7
size: -

DNA: TGTGCCACCTCTAATCCAGGGGCGGAGTACAATGAGCAGTTCTTC
CDR3: CATSNPGAEYNEQFF
D: -
V: TRBV28
J: TRBJ2-1
size: -

DNA: TGTGCCAGCAGCCAAGACCCGAGACAGGAATATCAGCCCCAGCATTTT
CDR3: CASSQDPRQEYQPQHF
D: -
V: TRBV4-2
J: TRBJ1-5
size: once

DNA: TGTGCCAGCAGCGCCGATGCAGGGACTGAAGCTTTCTTT
CDR3: CASSADAGTEAFF
D: -
V: TRBV7-3
J: TRBJ1-1
size: few

DNA: TGTGCCAGCAGTTACTCGGAGGAGGCGGGCTATGGCTACACCTTC
CDR3: CASSYSEEAGYGYTF
D: -
V: TRBV6-2/TRBV6-3
J: TRBJ1-2
size: many

DNA: TGTGCCAGTAGTATACTAGCTACCCCCCCAGATACGCAGTATTTT
CDR3: CASSILATPPDTQYF
D: -
V: TRBV19
J: TRBJ2-3
size: -

DNA: TGTGCCAGTACCCGACAGGGGGGAAATCAGCCCCAGCATTTT
CDR3: CASTRQGGNQPQHF
D: TRBD1
V: TRBV19
J: TRBJ1-5
size: -

DNA: TGCGCCAGCAACATAAACCGACGGCCTAGCGGGAGTAAGCGCAACAATGAGCAGTTCTTC
CDR3: CASNINRRPSGSKRNNEQFF
D: TRBD2
V: TRBV5-1
J: TRBJ2-1
size: -

DNA: TGTGCCAGTAGTCCGGGACTAGCGGGAACCACAGATACGCAGTATTTT
CDR3: CASSPGLAGTTDTQYF
D: TRBD2
V: TRBV19
J: TRBJ2-3
size: once

DNA: TGTGCCAGCAGTTTAAACAGGGGGCCTTATAAGCAGTACTTC
CDR3: CASSLNRGPYKQYF
D: TRBD1
V: TRBV27
J: TRBJ2-7
size: -

DNA: TGCAGCGTTGGGGTCGGGGACAGGGGTCAGCCCCAGCATTTT
CDR3: CSVGVGDRGQPQHF
D: TRBD1
V: TRBV29-1
J: TRBJ1-5
size: few

DNA: TGTGCCAGCAGCTTAGTTCGAGGCGGCACTGAAGCTTTCTTT
CDR3: CASSLVRGGTEAFF
D: -
V: TRBV11-1
J: TRBJ1-1
size: -

DNA: TGTGCCAGCAGCCTTGGGGGGGGATTTGGCTACACCTTC
CDR3: CASSLGGGFGYTF
D: -
V: TRBV25-1
J: TRBJ1-2
size: -

DNA: TGTGCTAGTGGTTTTAGCGGGACATACAATGAGCAGTTCTTC
CDR3: CASGFSGTYNEQFF
D: TRBD2
V: TRBV12-5
J: TRBJ2-1
size: -

DNA: TGTGCCAGCAGCTTCTCCGCCGGGGAGCTGTTTTTT
CDR3: CASSFSAGELFF
D: -
V: TRBV11-2
J: TRBJ2-2
size: -

DNA: TGTGCCAGCAGTTACGAACTAGCGGGTTCGAACACCGGGGAGCTGTTTTTT
CDR3: CASSYELAGSNTGELFF
D: TRBD2
V: TRBV6-2/TRBV6-3
J: TRBJ2-2
size: -

DNA: TGTGCCAGCAGCCAAACGACTAGCGGGAGCGATGAGCAGTTCTTC
CDR3: CASSQTTSGSDEQFF
D: TRBD2
V: TRBV4-2
J: TRBJ2-1
size: once

DNA: TGTGCCAGCAGTTACTCGATCCAGGGGGCGGTCACTGAAGCTTTCTTT
CDR3: CASSYSIQGAVTEAFF
D: TRBD1
V: TRBV6-5
J: TRBJ1-1
size: -

DNA: TGTGCCACCAGCAGAGATATCAGCACAGATACGCAGTATTTT
CDR3: CATSRDISTDTQYF
D: -
V: TRBV15
J: TRBJ2-3
size: -

DNA: TGTGCCAGCAGGGGTGGACAGGGAACCGGAAACACCATATATTTT
CDR3: CASRGGQGTGNTIYF
D: TRBD1
V: TRBV7-6
J: TRBJ1-3
size: -

DNA: TGTGCCAGCAGTACCGGGACAGTAAATGGCTACACCTTC
CDR3: CASSTGTVNGYTF
D: TRBD1
V: TRBV2
J: TRBJ1-2
size: -

DNA: TGCAGTGCTGGCGGGGGTGAAAAACTGTTTTTT
CDR3: CSAGGGEKLFF
D: -
V: TRBV20-1
J: TRBJ1-4
size: -

DNA: TGTGCCAGCAGCCGCGACAGGGGAGCCGGGGAGCTGTTTTTT
CDR3: CASSRDRGAGELFF
D: TRBD1
V: TRBV11-2
J: TRBJ2-2
size: -

DNA: TGTGCCAGCAAGCGAGGAGGGCATCTTCAAGAGACCCAGTACTTC
CDR3: CASKRGGHLQETQYF
D: -
V: TRBV28
J: TRBJ2-5
size: -

DNA: TGCGCCAGCAGCCAATCACAAAATCGAGCGGGAGAGCAGTACTTC
CDR3: CASSQSQNRAGEQYF
D: TRBD2
V: TRBV4-1
J: TRBJ2-7
size: -

DNA: TGTGCCAGCAGCTTACCAAACTGGAGATTCACTGAAGCTTTCTTT
CDR3: CASSLPNWRFTEAFF
D: -
V: TRBV7-2
J: TRBJ1-1
size: -

DNA: TGTGCCAGCAGTTCACAGGGTGCTAATGAAAAACTGTTTTTT
CDR3: CASSSQGANEKLFF
D: -
V: TRBV2
J: TRBJ1-4
size: -

DNA: TGTGCCACCAACCAGGGGGGCCTATGGGGCTACACCTTC
CDR3: CATNQGGLWGYTF
D: TRBD1
V: TRBV15
J: TRBJ1-2
size: -

DNA: TGTGCCAGCTCCCCTCTCGCGGGGAACTCCTACAATGAGCAGTTCTTC
CDR3: CASSPLAGNSYNEQFF
D: -
V: TRBV6-4
J: TRBJ2-1
size: -

DNA: TGCGCCAGCAGTGTGGCGGTGGGGACTAGCGGGAAGAGGAATGAGCAGTTCTTC
CDR3: CASSVAVGTSGKRNEQFF
D: TRBD2
V: TRBV5-1
J: TRBJ2-1
size: -

DNA: TGCGCCAGCAGCTACATTAGCGGGAGGGACACCGGGGAGCTGTTTTTT
CDR3: CASSYISGRDTGELFF
D: TRBD2
V: TRBV5-1
J: TRBJ2-2
size: -

DNA: TGTGCCAGCAGTTTTTTAGAGGGGGCTGGAAACACCATATATTTT
CDR3: CASSFLEGAGNTIYF
D: -
V: TRBV28
J: TRBJ1-3
size: -

DNA: TGTGCCAAAAAGTGCGGGTCGGACTATGGCTACACCTTC
CDR3: CAKKCGSDYGYTF
D: -
V: TRBV5-3
J: TRBJ1-2
size: -

DNA: TGTGCCAGCAGGCGGGGTAGGACCGGAAACAATGAGCAGTTCTTC
CDR3: CASRRGRTGNNEQFF
D: -
V: TRBV6-5
J: TRBJ2-1
size: -

DNA: TGTGCCAGCAGCCCACGGGGGGGGCAGCCCCAGCATTTT
CDR3: CASSPRGGQPQHF
D: -
V: TRBV7-2
J: TRBJ1-5
size: -

DNA: TGTGCCAGCAGCTTAGCGGGGACTAGCGGGGAAGCGCAGTACTTC
CDR3: CASSLAGTSGEAQYF
D: TRBD2
V: TRBV7-2
J: TRBJ2-7
size: -

DNA: TGTGCCAGCAGCCTCCGACACCGGAACACTGAAGCTTTCTTT
CDR3: CASSLRHRNTEAFF
D: -
V: TRBV4-2
J: TRBJ1-1
size: -

DNA: TGCGCCAGCAGCCTCGACAGGGTCGGCAATGAGCAGTTCTTC
CDR3: CASSLDRVGNEQFF
D: TRBD1
V: TRBV4-1
J: TRBJ2-1
size: -

DNA: TGTGCCAGCCGCTTAGGCGGGGAGAGCAATCAGCCCCAGCATTTT
CDR3: CASRLGGESNQPQHF
D: -
V: TRBV28
J: TRBJ1-5
size: -

DNA: TGTGCCACACGGGACAGCGCAGCGGGGGCTTATGGCTACACCTTC
CDR3: CATRDSAAGAYGYTF
D: TRBD1
V: TRBV28
J: TRBJ1-2
size: -

DNA: TGTGCCAGCAGTCGGGACTATGGGGAGCAGTACTTC
CDR3: CASSRDYGEQYF
D: TRBD2
V: TRBV12-3/TRBV12-4
J: TRBJ2-7
size: -

DNA: TGTGCCAGCAGTTTTCTCCTAGCGGGAGAATACGAGCAGTACTTC
CDR3: CASSFLLAGEYEQYF
D: TRBD2
V: TRBV28
J: TRBJ2-7
size: -

DNA: TGCGCCAGCAGCCAAGGAGGGCGGCACCTGTTTTTT
CDR3: CASSQGGRHLFF
D: -
V: TRBV4-3
J: TRBJ1-4
size: -

DNA: TGTGCCAGCAGCTTAAACGCCCTAGCGGCATTCACAGATACGCAGTATTTT
CDR3: CASSLNALAAFTDTQYF
D: TRBD2
V: TRBV7-6
J: TRBJ2-3
size: -

DNA: TGTGCCAGTAGTACTCTAGCGGGGACAGGGGGCTCTGCTTTCTTT
CDR3: CASSTLAGTGGSAFF
D: TRBD1
V: TRBV19
J: TRBJ1-1
size: -